Listed below are T cell receptor beta chains from one sample, sequenced in a study of OX40 agonist ivuxolimab in advanced cancers. The protocol was immunoSEQ multiplex PCR, while the TCRdb copy is restricted to in-frame clones and leaves out a portion. Here the sample spans tens of thousands of clones, about 85% being singletons. The input for sequencing was CD4+ or CD8+ T cells sorted from blood, taken in a trial of the OX40 agonist ivuxolimab. The receptors derive from an adult with an advanced solid tumor such as melanoma, head and neck, liver or kidney cancer. CDR3s include the opening cysteine and the closing phenylalanine or tryptophan. Fields, in order: J gene, D gene, V gene, clone size, CDR3 DNA, CDR3 protein. A D gene is named only where the DNA matches it firmly. A row's size may be missing; if present it is once, few, many or a size class.

TRBJ1-2 NA TRBV9 NA TGTGCCAGCAGCCCCTTCTCGTTTACTAACTATGGCTACACCTTC CASSPFSFTNYGYTF
TRBJ1-1 NA TRBV5-1 NA TGCGCCAGCAGCGTTGGCGAGGGAGCTGAAGCTTTCTTT CASSVGEGAEAFF
TRBJ1-1 TRBD1 TRBV7-9 few TGTGCCAGCAGCACACGGGACAGTTGGAAAGGCACTGAAGCTTTCTTT CASSTRDSWKGTEAFF
TRBJ1-2 NA TRBV27 few TGTGCCAGCAAGGAGGCCGGGACGGTCTATGGCTACACCTTC CASKEAGTVYGYTF
TRBJ1-2 NA TRBV30 NA TGTGCCTGGAGTGTACTCGGGTTCAACTATGGCTACACCTTC CAWSVLGFNYGYTF
TRBJ2-1 TRBD1 TRBV6-4 NA TGTGCCAGCAGTGACTCTTATCGGGACAGGGGTCGCAATGAGCAGTTCTTC CASSDSYRDRGRNEQFF
TRBJ2-6 NA TRBV19 NA TGTGCCAGTAGTATGGGCGTCATCCGAGCAATCTCCTCTGGGGCCAACGTCCTGACTTTC CASSMGVIRAISSGANVLTF
TRBJ2-7 NA TRBV28 NA TGTGCCAGCAGTCTAGAGTACTACGAGCAGTACTTC CASSLEYYEQYF
TRBJ2-5 TRBD2 TRBV5-1 NA TGCGCCAGCTCGCGGGAGTCCGAGACCCAGTACTTC CASSRESETQYF
TRBJ1-5 NA TRBV6-1 NA TGTGCCAGCAGTGAAGCTTCGGGGGAACAGCCCCAGCATTTT CASSEASGEQPQHF
TRBJ2-1 NA TRBV7-3 few TGTGCCAGCAGCTTATACAGAGACAATGAGCAGTTCTTC CASSLYRDNEQFF
TRBJ2-3 NA TRBV6-5 NA TGTGCCAGCAGTTACTCACGGACACTCCGGACAGATACGCAGTATTTT CASSYSRTLRTDTQYF
TRBJ2-5 TRBD2 TRBV19 NA TGTGCCAGTAGTATCGAACTAGCGGCCGGGACCCAGTACTTC CASSIELAAGTQYF
TRBJ2-1 TRBD2 TRBV5-6 NA TGTGCCAGCGGTAGCGGGGTCAAGAATGAGCAGTTCTTC CASGSGVKNEQFF
TRBJ2-7 TRBD2 TRBV14 NA TGTGCCAGCAGCCAAGAGGGGGGAGGGCCTTACGAGCAGTACTTC CASSQEGGGPYEQYF
TRBJ2-7 NA TRBV30 NA TGTGCCTGGAGTGTAAGCGGCTACGAGCAGTACTTC CAWSVSGYEQYF
TRBJ2-1 NA TRBV28 NA TGTGCCAGCAGTTTAGAGGAGGGCAGATACAATGAGCAGTTCTTC CASSLEEGRYNEQFF
TRBJ2-3 NA TRBV28 once TGTGCCAGCAGCGCGCCAGGAGATACGCAGTATTTT CASSAPGDTQYF
TRBJ1-4 NA TRBV19 NA TGTGCCAGTAGTATGTCAGTAAACGCTAATGAAAAACTGTTTTTT CASSMSVNANEKLFF
TRBJ2-6 NA TRBV7-9 NA TGTGCCAGCAGCTGGGACAAGGCCAACGTCCTGACTTTC CASSWDKANVLTF
TRBJ2-7 TRBD1 TRBV11-2 NA TGTGCCAGCAGCCAAGTCGTCGGGACAGGGAGGGAGGAGCAGTACTTC CASSQVVGTGREEQYF
TRBJ2-3 NA TRBV25-1 NA TGTGCCAGCAGTGAATTTGGGTATACGCAGTATTTT CASSEFGYTQYF
TRBJ1-4 NA TRBV9 NA TGTGCCAGCAGCCCCCGGGCAGTCTCCGAGGGAAAACTGTTTTTT CASSPRAVSEGKLFF
TRBJ1-2 NA TRBV18 NA TGTGCCAGCTCACCCGGGACCGACTCCTATGGCTACACCTTC CASSPGTDSYGYTF
TRBJ2-7 TRBD2 TRBV10-3 NA TGTGCCATCAGGGGACTAGCGGGAGGAACCTACGAGCAGTACTTC CAIRGLAGGTYEQYF
TRBJ2-1 TRBD2 TRBV11-2 NA TGTGCCAGCAGCTCACTAGCGGGAGAATACAATGAGCAGTTCTTC CASSSLAGEYNEQFF
TRBJ1-4 NA TRBV27 NA TGTGCCAGCAGTACGGCAGGGAAGGGAAAACTGTTTTTT CASSTAGKGKLFF
TRBJ2-7 NA TRBV6-1 NA TGTGCCAGCAGTGGTGGGACACTTGGGACCTACGAGCAGTACTTC CASSGGTLGTYEQYF
TRBJ2-2 TRBD1 TRBV29-1 NA TGCAGCGTTGAAGGGGACAGGCCCTACACCGGGGAGCTGTTTTTT CSVEGDRPYTGELFF
TRBJ1-1 NA TRBV19 few TGTGCCAGTAGTATAGGCACGTCGGGCACTGAAGCTTTCTTT CASSIGTSGTEAFF
TRBJ2-7 TRBD2 TRBV25-1 NA TGTGCCAGCATTGGGCGGGGGGGAGGCGAGCAGTACTTC CASIGRGGGEQYF
TRBJ2-7 TRBD1 TRBV5-8 NA TGTGCCAGCAGCTTGGTCCTCGGGGGACAGGCCTACTACGAGCAGTACTTC CASSLVLGGQAYYEQYF
TRBJ2-3 NA TRBV18 NA TGTGCCAGCTCACCCGAACAGGGTCGAGTGGATACGCAGTATTTT CASSPEQGRVDTQYF
TRBJ2-7 NA TRBV6-5 NA TGTGCCAGCAGTGACTTCTACGAGCAGTACTTC CASSDFYEQYF
TRBJ2-3 NA TRBV5-1 NA TGCGCCAGCAGCTCGGGCTGGCAGGGGACAGATACGCAGTATTTT CASSSGWQGTDTQYF
TRBJ2-3 TRBD2 TRBV4-2 NA TGTGCCGGCAGCCAAGACCCCAGCGGGAGATCCACAGATACGCAGTATTTT CAGSQDPSGRSTDTQYF
TRBJ2-7 NA TRBV28 once TGTGCCAGCACGCAGGCGGGGTATAGCTCCTACGAGCAGTACTTC CASTQAGYSSYEQYF
TRBJ2-2 TRBD1 TRBV28 once TGTGCCAGCAGAACAGGGGGCGACACCGGGGAGCTGTTTTTT CASRTGGDTGELFF
TRBJ2-3 NA TRBV5-4 NA TGTGCCAGCACTTCCCGGGACACTACAGATACGCAGTATTTT CASTSRDTTDTQYF
TRBJ2-1 TRBD1 TRBV11-2 NA TGTGCCAGCAGCCCCTCACGGACAGGGGTTTACAATGAGCAGTTCTTC CASSPSRTGVYNEQFF
TRBJ1-4 NA TRBV6-6 NA TGTGCCAGCAGTTACTTCTCAGCAACTAATGAAAAACTGTTTTTT CASSYFSATNEKLFF
TRBJ1-5 TRBD1 TRBV6-5 NA TGTGCCAGCAGTGTCCTCGGGACAGCTAATCAGCCCCAGCATTTT CASSVLGTANQPQHF
TRBJ2-5 NA TRBV19 once TGTGCCAGTAGCCAACCGGGAATGCCTCCGGAGACCCAGTACTTC CASSQPGMPPETQYF
TRBJ2-7 NA TRBV5-8 once TGTGCCAGCAGCTTGGCCAAGTTGACAAGCACTCCCTACGAGCAGTACTTC CASSLAKLTSTPYEQYF
TRBJ1-1 NA TRBV11-2 NA TGTGCCAGCAGCTTTGGCAGCTACACTGAAGCTTTCTTT CASSFGSYTEAFF